These 21 T cell receptor beta chains came from one sample sequenced in a study of cytomegalovirus exposure and HLA in healthy donors. The PCR ran on 60 Vbeta and 13 Jbeta primers. Here immunoSEQ multiplex PCR was the method, and the copy in TCRdb shows in-frame clones only, minus some. The sample lists 110,000 or so clones; 60% to 80% were seen once. The sequenced sample consisted of PBMCs. The origin of the receptors is a human donor in good health.

The V call is TRBV28, the J call TRBJ2-2, with D perhaps TRBD2 (6 bases). Looked up from germline, CDR1 is MDHEN and CDR2 is SYDVKM. The CDR3 has 10 residues. The V gene lost 10 bases and the J gene lost 11 bases, with 11 bases spanning the gap. The CDR3 protein is CAILGSELFF. The CDR3 bases are TGTGCCATACTCGGGAGTGAGCTGTTTTTT.

Only one count was recorded for this clone. V usage is TRBV7-9 and J usage is TRBJ1-4, with TRBD1 matching 9 bases. CDR1 and CDR2 (germline): SEHNR, FQNEAQ (reference sequence). CDR3 size: 15 residues. The V segment lost 8 bases and the J segment 6 bases; nucleotides outside the gene matches: 10. In DNA form, the CDR3 reads TGTGCCAGCGCTCCGCCCGGGACAGGGTATGAAAAACTGTTTTTT. Translating it yields CASAPPGTGYEKLFF.

The chain links TRBV7-8 to TRBJ1-2; D is perhaps TRBD1 (6 bases). The CDR3 totals 16 residues. Germline CDR1 SGHVS, CDR2 FQNEAQ. V lost 5 bases and J lost 6, with 22 bases in between. CDR3 DNA sequence: TGTGCCAGCAGCCCCCAAACGGGGGGCGTTAAAAATGGCTACACCTTC. It yields the protein CASSPQTGGVKNGYTF.

The chain links TRBV29-1 to TRBJ1-5; weak D call: TRBD1 (5 bases). Per the germline V gene, CDR1 is SQVTM and CDR2 is ANQGSEA. This CDR3 region has 13 residues. Trimming removed 4 bases from V and 5 bases from J, with 12 bases in between. CDR3 residues: CSVVLGGDQPQHF. In nucleotides, the CDR3 is TGCAGCGTTGTGTTGGGGGGAGATCAGCCCCAGCATTTT.

This clone appeared a few times. This chain joins TRBV21-1 and TRBJ2-5; the table's D call, TRBD2, has no DNA check behind it. TRBV21-1 constitutes a pseudogene. The CDR3 consists of 18 residues. CDR3 bases: TGTGCCAGCAAACCTGGACAGGTTAAGCGGGAGAGTCTGGAGACCCAGTACTTC. It yields the protein CASKPGQVKRESLETQYF.

The V call is TRBV4-2, the J call TRBJ2-2; maybe TRBD2 (5 bases). Germline V gene lookup returns CDR1 LGHNA and CDR2 YNFKEQ. Trimming pared 0 bases from V and 5 bases from J, leaving 10 bases between. The CDR3 covers 15 residues. The DNA of the CDR3 is TGTGCCAGCAGCCAAGATTTGAGGACTACCGGGGAGCTGTTTTTT. It codes for CASSQDLRTTGELFF.

The chain couples TRBV7-2 to TRBJ2-2, with TRBD2 identical over 8 bases. The CDR3 length is 14 residues. J gave up 5 bases and V 5 bases, and 4 bases lay outside the gene matches. Germline V gene lookup returns CDR1 SGHTA and CDR2 FQGNSA. The CDR3 loop is CASSRGGTTGELFF. CDR3 nucleotides: TGTGCCAGCAGCCGGGGGGGGACTACCGGGGAGCTGTTTTTT.

The gene calls are TRBV5-1 and TRBJ1-1, with D perhaps matching TRBD1 (5 bases). The V end lost 3 bases, the J end lost 1 base, and 10 bases lay between the germline ends. Germline CDR1 reads SGHRS; CDR2 reads YFSETQ. The CDR3 runs 14 residues. For the CDR3, the DNA is TGCGCCAGCAGCTCCTATGACAGGAACACTGAAGCTTTCTTT. Amino acids: CASSSYDRNTEAFF.

V usage is TRBV2 and J usage is TRBJ1-2, with 8 bases matching TRBD1. The CDR3 consists of 12 residues. Germline CDR1 is SNHLY and CDR2 is FYNNEI. V was pared by 4 bases and J by 8 bases, with 3 bases of the junction left unmatched. The CDR3 nucleotides read TGTGCCAGCAGTGGAGGACAGGGAGGCTACACCTTC. Translation: CASSGGQGGYTF. The complete variable domain, with remaining parts taken from reference TRBV2 and TRBJ1-2, reads EPEVTQTPSHQVTQMGQEVILRCVPISNHLYFYWYRQILGQKVEFLVSFYNNEISEKSEIFDDQFSVERPDGSNFTLKIRSTKLEDSAMYFCASSGGQGGYTFGSGTRLTVV.

This clone has only a few counts. The chain is built from TRBV29-1 and TRBJ2-7; 7 nucleotides align to TRBD1. Germline V gene data show CDR1 as SQVTM and CDR2 as ANQGSEA. V lost 4 bases, J lost 6 bases, and 6 bases stayed unmatched. There are 12 residues in the CDR3. CDR3 coding DNA: TGCAGCGTTGTTGGACAGGAGCGCGAGCAGTACTTC. Translated, it gives CSVVGQEREQYF.

This chain connects TRBV7-3 to TRBJ1-1; TRBD1 aligns across 10 bases. CDR3 length equals 17 residues. CDR1 is SGHTA, CDR2 FQGTGA, per germline. With 5 bases clipped from V and 5 bases from J, the junction kept 14 bases outside the gene matches. For the CDR3, the DNA is TGTGCCAGCAGCAAGACAGGGGGCAAAGGGATGGGGACTGAAGCTTTCTTT. As protein: CASSKTGGKGMGTEAFF.

The genes are TRBV19 and TRBJ1-4; TRBD1 aligns across 11 bases. The CDR3 is made up of 15 amino acids. V gave up 6 bases and J gave up 8 bases; unmatched junction bases: 8. CDR1 is LNHDA and CDR2 is SQIVND in the germline V gene (reference sequence). The CDR3: CASRNPGQGEEKLFF. The CDR3 coding sequence is TGTGCCAGTAGAAATCCGGGACAGGGGGAGGAAAAACTGTTTTTT.

The rearrangement links TRBV5-1 to TRBJ1-6; D is uncertain. V lost 5 bases to trimming and J lost 7 bases, with 13 bases between them. The CDR3 covers 14 residues. Germline lookup yields CDR1 SGHRS and CDR2 YFSETQ. CDR3 DNA: TGCGCCAGCAGTCCCGGTAGGGAGAATTCACCCCTCCACTTT. This codes for CASSPGRENSPLHF. Filled out from reference TRBV5-1 and TRBJ1-6, the complete variable domain reads KAGVTQTPRYLIKTRGQQVTLSCSPISGHRSVSWYQQTPGQGLQFLFEYFSETQRNKGNFPGRFSGRQFSNSRSEMNVSTLELGDSALYLCASSPGRENSPLHFGNGTRLTVT.

This clone has a single count. The chain has TRBV30 and TRBJ2-2, with 7 bases matching TRBD1. V lost 2 bases and J lost 0; bases outside the gene matches: 3. Germline CDR1 is GTSNPN and CDR2 is SVGIG (reference sequence). This CDR3 has 15 amino acids. DNA for the CDR3: TGTGCCTGGAGTCCAGGGGGTTCGAACACCGGGGAGCTGTTTTTT. It is translated as CAWSPGGSNTGELFF.

This chain uses TRBV2 with TRBJ2-1, with 15 positions matching TRBD2. The CDR3 is 20 residues long. V was pared by 2 bases and J by 1 base, with 9 bases of the junction left unmatched. The germline gives CDR1 SNHLY, CDR2 FYNNEI. CDR3 nucleotides: TGTGCCAGCAGTGAAACTGGGACTAGCGGGGGGAAAGGATCCTACAATGAGCAGTTCTTC. Protein: CASSETGTSGGKGSYNEQFF. Combining the CDR3 with reference TRBV2 and TRBJ2-1 gives the whole variable domain EPEVTQTPSHQVTQMGQEVILRCVPISNHLYFYWYRQILGQKVEFLVSFYNNEISEKSEIFDDQFSVERPDGSNFTLKIRSTKLEDSAMYFCASSETGTSGGKGSYNEQFFGPGTRLTVL.

This chain links TRBV28 with TRBJ2-7; possibly TRBD2 for D (6 bases). The CDR3 covers 14 residues. V lost 5 bases and J 2 bases, leaving 13 bases between the germline ends. Germline CDR1 reads MDHEN; CDR2 reads SYDVKM. The CDR3 loop reads CASSQRASTYEQYF. The CDR3 DNA reads TGTGCCAGCAGTCAGCGGGCCTCAACCTACGAGCAGTACTTC.

This clone appeared a single time. The V call is TRBV7-2, the J call TRBJ2-1; 7 bases map to TRBD2. Germline trimming cut 5 bases from V and 0 bases from J; bases unmatched to any gene: 7. The CDR3 loop spans 16 amino acids. The V gene's germline CDR1 is SGHTA and CDR2 FQGNSA. This chain's CDR3 is CASSQEGGGSYNEQFF. CDR3 DNA: TGTGCCAGCAGCCAGGAGGGCGGGGGCTCCTACAATGAGCAGTTCTTC.

The chain couples TRBV4-3 to TRBJ1-5; 7 bases are shared with TRBD1. CDR1 LGHNA and CDR2 YSLEER come from the germline V gene. The CDR3 is 14 amino acids. V gave up 0 bases and J gave up 7 bases; unmatched junction bases: 3. The CDR3 DNA reads TGCGCCAGCAGCCAAGAACAGGGGCTACAGCCCCAGCATTTT. It codes for CASSQEQGLQPQHF.

The V call is TRBV28, the J call TRBJ2-5; 8 nucleotides agree with TRBD1. The germline gives CDR1 MDHEN, CDR2 SYDVKM. Trimming cost V 5 bases and J 1 base; bases outside gene matches: 9. CDR3 size: 16 residues. The CDR3 nucleotides read TGTGCCAGCAGTGCAACCGGGACAGGCCTCCAAGAGACCCAGTACTTC. Protein sequence: CASSATGTGLQETQYF.

This clone was seen more than once but under ten times. The rearrangement links TRBV5-1 to TRBJ2-6; no definite D call. Germline V gene data show CDR1 as SGHRS and CDR2 as YFSETQ. With 4 bases removed from V and 2 bases from J, the gap between germline ends came to 10 bases. The CDR3 totals 15 residues. In DNA form, the CDR3 reads TGCGCCAGCAGCCCTGCCGGAGCTGGGGCCAACGTCCTGACTTTC. The encoded protein is CASSPAGAGANVLTF.

The V and J genes are TRBV5-1 and TRBJ1-2, with 8 bases aligning to TRBD1. From germline, CDR1 is SGHRS and CDR2 YFSETQ. Trimming took 3 bases from V and 4 from J; bases not matched to a gene: 11. The CDR3 is 16 amino acids. CDR3 in DNA: TGCGCCAGCAGCTCAAAAACGCCCGGGACAGGCTATGGCTACACCTTC. It yields the protein CASSSKTPGTGYGYTF. Filled out from reference TRBV5-1 and TRBJ1-2, the complete variable domain reads KAGVTQTPRYLIKTRGQQVTLSCSPISGHRSVSWYQQTPGQGLQFLFEYFSETQRNKGNFPGRFSGRQFSNSRSEMNVSTLELGDSALYLCASSSKTPGTGYGYTFGSGTRLTVV.